This TCR beta chain emerged from a study of shared clonotypes between healthy human individuals. Produced via immunoSEQ multiplex PCR; TCRdb's table is partial and in-frame only. The profile covers around 2.3 million clones, with approximately 95% appearing a single time and roughly 0.13% taken by the ten largest. This CDR3 has 13 amino acids. Germline V gives CDR1 KGHSH, CDR2 LQKENI. Trimming took off 2 bases at V and 1 base at J, with 4 bases between the two ends. General study points: Generation probabilities of non-shared clonotypes were lower (relative to those shared by all four donors).

A note on this clone: Its specificity is not known.

The sequenced material came from naive CD4+ T cells sorted from blood. Subset indicated: CD45RA+ positively selected. The rearrangement uses TRBV18 and TRBJ2-3; the D is unclear. This receptor was obtained from a man aged 18-30 years in good health. Here the CDR3 reads CASSPWGTDTQYF. The CDR3 nucleotides read TGTGCCAGCTCACCATGGGGCACAGATACGCAGTATTTT.